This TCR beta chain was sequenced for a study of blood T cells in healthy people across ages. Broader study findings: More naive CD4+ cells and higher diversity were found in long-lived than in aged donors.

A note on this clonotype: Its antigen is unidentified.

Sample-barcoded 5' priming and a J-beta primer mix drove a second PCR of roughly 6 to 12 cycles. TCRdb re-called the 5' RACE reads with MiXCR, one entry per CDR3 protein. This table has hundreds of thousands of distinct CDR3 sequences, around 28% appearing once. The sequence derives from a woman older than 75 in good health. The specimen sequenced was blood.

In nucleotides, the CDR3 is TGTGCCAGCAGAACGCATTTAGGGGGGAACACTGAAGCTTTCTTT. The encoded protein is CASRTHLGGNTEAFF. This chain joins TRBV7-2 and TRBJ1-1, with D possibly matching TRBD1 (6 bases). The CDR3 is made up of 15 amino acids. Germline lookup yields CDR1 SGHTA and CDR2 FQGNSA. Trimming cost V 6 bases and J 1 base, with 15 bases left between them.